The 8 T cell receptor beta chains in this list originate from one sample, sequenced in a study of cytomegalovirus exposure and HLA in healthy donors. The PCR contained 60 Vbeta and 13 Jbeta primers. Generated by immunoSEQ multiplex PCR, the TCRdb table keeps only in-frame clones and is missing some. The sample contains approximately 150,000 clones, about 83% of which appear only once. Sequenced input: PBMCs. These receptors were taken from a woman in her thirties in good health and CMV-seronegative.

On this clone itself: The germline gene is not matched at one end of the junction; a read error may be the cause. CDR3 DNA: TGTGCCAGCAGCGAAGCTCCGGGGTCCCTGAAGCAGTATTTT. This gives the protein CASSEAPGSLKQYF. The chain has TRBV2 and TRBJ2-3, with TRBD2 as a possible D gene (5 bases). Germline V gene lookup returns CDR1 SNHLY and CDR2 FYNNEI. The CDR3 loop spans 14 amino acids.

The chain carries TRBV7-9 and TRBJ2-1; TRBD2 aligns across 7 bases. V lost 3 bases to trimming and J lost 9 bases; unmatched junction nucleotides: 2. The CDR3 loop spans 12 amino acids. Germline values: CDR1 SEHNR, CDR2 FQNEAQ (reference sequence). CDR3 nucleotides: TGTGCCAGCAGCTTCGGCGGGGGTGAGCAGTTCTTC. Translating it yields CASSFGGGEQFF.

This clone was seen a few times. The chain links TRBV2 to TRBJ2-7, with 8 bases lining up with TRBD1. The germline gives CDR1 SNHLY, CDR2 FYNNEI. The J segment lost 2 bases and the V segment lost 5 bases, leaving 11 bases of the junction unmatched. This CDR3 comprises 16 residues. CDR3: CASSFPTTGATYEQYF. The CDR3 DNA follows: TGTGCCAGCAGTTTCCCGACGACAGGGGCCACCTACGAGCAGTACTTC.

This sequence joins TRBV27 and TRBJ1-2; D is unresolved. Germline CDR1 MNHEY, CDR2 SMNVEV (reference sequence). The CDR3 is 13 amino acids. V was pared by 2 bases and J by 4 bases, with 8 bases between. For the CDR3, the DNA is TGTGCCAGCAGTTTAAAGCCTCTCTATGGCTACACCTTC. Protein sequence: CASSLKPLYGYTF.

The V call is TRBV4-3, the J call TRBJ2-7; TRBD2 matches at 13 bases. Germline V gene lookup returns CDR1 LGHNA and CDR2 YSLEER. The CDR3 sequence is 16 residues long. The trim removed 3 bases at V and 4 bases at J, leaving 6 bases unmatched. The CDR3 region has the DNA TGCGCCAGCAGCCAGGAACTAGCGGGGGGGTATTACGAGCAGTACTTC. Translation gives CASSQELAGGYYEQYF.

The chain joins TRBV30 to TRBJ2-7; perhaps TRBD1 as D (6 bases). The CDR3 is made up of 14 amino acids. Germline V gene lookup returns CDR1 GTSNPN and CDR2 SVGIG (reference sequence). V was trimmed by 6 bases and J by 7 bases, leaving 22 bases between them. The CDR3 DNA is TGTGCCTGTATGAGAACAGGGCTTCGTGGAGAGCAGTACTTC. This codes for CACMRTGLRGEQYF. Full variable domain (rest looked up from reference TRBV30 and TRBJ2-7): SQTIHQWPATLVQPVGSPLSLECTVEGTSNPNLYWYRQAAGRGLQLLFYSVGIGQISSEVPQNLSASRPQDRQFILSSKKLLLSDSGFYLCACMRTGLRGEQYFGPGTRLTVT.

The DNA for the CDR3 is TGTGCCAGTAAAAGTTGGGACTTGAACACTGAAGCTTTCTTT. It codes for CASKSWDLNTEAFF. V and J are TRBV19 and TRBJ1-1; maybe TRBD1 (5 bases). The CDR3 contains 14 residues. Trimming pared 7 bases from V and 0 bases from J, leaving 12 bases between. The V gene's germline CDR1 is LNHDA and CDR2 SQIVND (reference sequence).

This chain connects TRBV5-4 to TRBJ1-2, with TRBD1 matching over 7 bases. CDR1 and CDR2 from the germline V gene are SGHNT and YYREEE (reference sequence). The CDR3 consists of 14 residues. The junction had 6 bases not matched to a gene; V was cut back by 2 bases and J by 5 bases. This chain's CDR3 is CASSLSLQGYGYTF. CDR3 bases: TGTGCCAGCAGCTTAAGCTTACAGGGGTATGGCTACACCTTC.